This T cell receptor beta chain was identified in a study of CD8 T cells in ankylosing spondylitis. Quantitative 5'-RACE with molecular barcodes produced the TCR beta libraries. TCRdb redid the calling of the 5' RACE reads with MiXCR, one entry per CDR3 protein. In the table there are under 10,000 distinct CDR3 sequences, 5.5% to 6.5% of which are singletons. Germline V CDR1 and CDR2: SGDLS, YYNGEE. V gave up 3 bases and J gave up 8 bases, with 14 bases separating them. The CDR3 is 13 residues long. This clonotype was detected many times. Its antigen is not identified. Study-wide findings and caveats: As reported, disease-linked clones showed significant enrichment in matched ankylosing spondylitis synovial fluid.

The sequence came from a female donor with ankylosing spondylitis or in good health (not recorded which). The sequenced sample consisted of blood, either unsorted or a sorted T cell fraction (not recorded which). The J gene is TRBJ1-2, the V gene TRBV9; D is possibly TRBD1 (6 bases). The CDR3 DNA reads as TGTGCCAGCAGCGAGGGGGGGGTAGGCGGCTACACCTTC. Protein: CASSEGGVGGYTF.